What follows describes a single T cell receptor (beta chain). These data come from a study of blood T cell repertoires in COVID-19. Study as a whole: The United States, Italy and Spain supplied acute and convalescent COVID-19 samples.

The table came from immunoSEQ multiplex PCR; TCRdb's copy has only in-frame clones and leaves some out. The sample records approximately 260,000 clones, over 80% being singletons. Germline V gene lookup returns CDR1 MNHEY and CDR2 SMNVEV (reference sequence). The CDR3 totals 12 residues. The V gene end was trimmed by 7 bases and the J gene end by 5 bases; junction bases not matched to a gene: 3. The receptor comes from a woman aged 40 to 55 with acute or convalescent COVID-19. The chain recombines TRBV27 with TRBJ1-1; 8 bases map to TRBD1. The material sequenced was peripheral blood. The CDR3 reads CASKQGATEAFF. For the CDR3, the DNA is TGTGCCAGCAAGCAGGGGGCAACTGAAGCTTTCTTT.